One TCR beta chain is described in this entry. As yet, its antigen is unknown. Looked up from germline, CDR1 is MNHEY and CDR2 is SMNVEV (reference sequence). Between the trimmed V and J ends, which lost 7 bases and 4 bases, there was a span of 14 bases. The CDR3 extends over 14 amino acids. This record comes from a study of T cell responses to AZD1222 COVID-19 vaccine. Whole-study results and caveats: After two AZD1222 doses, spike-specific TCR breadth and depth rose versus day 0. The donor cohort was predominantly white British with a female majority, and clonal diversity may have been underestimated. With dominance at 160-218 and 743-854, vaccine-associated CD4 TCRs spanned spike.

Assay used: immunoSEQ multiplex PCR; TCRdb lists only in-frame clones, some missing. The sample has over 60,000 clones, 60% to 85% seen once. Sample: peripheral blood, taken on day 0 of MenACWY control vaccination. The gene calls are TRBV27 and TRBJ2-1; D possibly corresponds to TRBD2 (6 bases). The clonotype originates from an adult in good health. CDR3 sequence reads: CASNLAGKYNEQFF. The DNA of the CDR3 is TGTGCCAGCAATCTGGCGGGGAAGTACAATGAGCAGTTCTTC.